This TCR beta chain was recovered during a study of blood T cells in healthy people across ages. Germline values: CDR1 MDHEN, CDR2 SYDVKM. V shed 2 bases and J shed 5 bases, with 10 bases lying between them. The CDR3 covers 13 residues. Combining a sample-barcoded 5' primer with a J-beta primer mix, a second PCR ran for 7 to 11 cycles. Every cDNA molecule bore a tag from a template-switch adaptor containing 12 random nucleotides. One entry per CDR3 protein results from TCRdb running MiXCR on the 5' RACE reads. The data contain about 900,000 distinct CDR3 sequences, roughly 43% of them singletons. Material for sequencing was blood. V and J are TRBV28 and TRBJ2-7; D is perhaps TRBD1 or TRBD2 (6 bases each). The TCR originated in a man under 40 in good health. The CDR3, as DNA: TGTGCCAGCAGTTTACCAGGGGAGGACGAGCAGTACTTC. This gives the protein CASSLPGEDEQYF.